This entry lists 5 T cell receptor beta chains sequenced from one sample in a study of blood T cell repertoires in COVID-19. Clones were read by immunoSEQ multiplex PCR, and TCRdb kept only the in-frame ones, dropping some. The table includes 180,000 or so clones, about 85% detected once. The specimen sequenced was peripheral blood. The receptors come from a person aged 70 to 79 with COVID-19, enrolled during active disease.

The chain joins TRBV5-1 to TRBJ2-1; 8 positions match TRBD1. This CDR3 region has 15 residues. Per germline, CDR1 SGHRS and CDR2 YFSETQ. V shed 1 base, J shed 7 bases, and the junction held 7 bases outside the gene matches. Here the CDR3 reads CASSLYTGGGNEQFF. The CDR3 DNA is TGCGCCAGCAGCTTGTATACAGGGGGAGGAAATGAGCAGTTCTTC.

V usage is TRBV7-2 and J usage is TRBJ2-7; D is uncertain. The CDR3 covers 16 residues. V was trimmed by 7 bases and J by 0 bases, leaving 19 bases between them. The germline V gene encodes CDR1 SGHTA and CDR2 FQGNSA. The CDR3 nucleotides read TGTGCCAGCATGAAATGGGCCGTTATAAGCTCCTACGAGCAGTACTTC. This sequence encodes CASMKWAVISSYEQYF.

The gene calls are TRBV7-2 and TRBJ1-2; 9 bases fit TRBD1. This CDR3 has 15 amino acids. Trimming took 5 bases from V and 5 from J; bases not matched to a gene: 9. Per the germline V gene, CDR1 is SGHTA and CDR2 is FQGNSA. CDR3 sequence: CASSVKTGGEYGYTF. CDR3 bases: TGTGCCAGCAGCGTAAAGACAGGGGGGGAGTATGGCTACACCTTC.

The genes are TRBV29-1 and TRBJ2-1; possibly TRBD2 for D (5 bases). V lost 5 bases, J lost 5 bases, and 16 bases lay in between. CDR1 SQVTM and CDR2 ANQGSEA come from the germline V gene. The CDR3 is made up of 14 amino acids. Here the CDR3 reads CSVKFPGFHNEQFF. The CDR3 nucleotides are TGCAGCGTTAAGTTTCCGGGGTTCCACAATGAGCAGTTCTTC.

This clone came up once. The chain joins TRBV28 to TRBJ1-2, with 10 positions matching TRBD1. The trim removed 2 bases at V and 7 bases at J, leaving 10 bases unmatched. CDR1 is MDHEN, CDR2 SYDVKM, per germline. The CDR3 extends over 16 amino acids. This chain's CDR3 is CASSLLGTGERGGYTF. The CDR3 DNA is TGTGCCAGCAGTTTACTCGGGACAGGGGAAAGGGGTGGCTACACCTTC.